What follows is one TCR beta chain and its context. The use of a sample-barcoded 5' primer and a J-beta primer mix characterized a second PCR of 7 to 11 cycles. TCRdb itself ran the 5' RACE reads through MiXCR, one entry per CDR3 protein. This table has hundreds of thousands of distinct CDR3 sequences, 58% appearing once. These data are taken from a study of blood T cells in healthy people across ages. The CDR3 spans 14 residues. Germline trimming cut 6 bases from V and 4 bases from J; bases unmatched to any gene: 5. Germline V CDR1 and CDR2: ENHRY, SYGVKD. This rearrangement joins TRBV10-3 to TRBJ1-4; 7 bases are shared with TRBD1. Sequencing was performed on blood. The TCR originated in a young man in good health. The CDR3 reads CAISPGTVNEKLFF. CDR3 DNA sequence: TGTGCCATCAGCCCCGGGACAGTTAATGAAAAACTGTTTTTT.